These 29 T cell receptor beta chains were sequenced from one sample in a study of blood T cell repertoires in COVID-19. The protocol was immunoSEQ multiplex PCR, while the TCRdb copy is restricted to in-frame clones and leaves out a portion. The top ten hold more than 4% of the sample, which has approximately 200,000 clones, 80% to 90% seen once. The sample comprised PBMCs or T cells enriched from blood (not recorded which). These receptors all stem from a woman aged 30 to 39 who had been exposed to COVID-19.

A single count supports this clone. The rearrangement links TRBV4-1 to TRBJ1-3, with D perhaps TRBD1 (5 bases). The CDR3 length is 17 residues. V gave up 0 bases and J gave up 0 bases, with 12 bases separating them. CDR1 and CDR2 (germline): MGHRA, YSYEKL. The CDR3 loop reads CASSQEWGGHSGNTIYF. CDR3 nucleotide sequence: TGCGCCAGCAGCCAAGAATGGGGCGGCCACTCTGGAAACACCATATATTTT.

This rearrangement joins TRBV10-3 to TRBJ1-2, with 8 nucleotides matching TRBD1. Unmatched junction bases numbered 5, after V lost 4 bases and J lost 4 bases. Germline CDR1 ENHRY, CDR2 SYGVKD. This CDR3 has 14 residues. The CDR3 DNA sequence: TGTGCCATCAGTGGGACAGGGAAGGCCTATGGCTACACCTTC. The encoded protein is CAISGTGKAYGYTF.

The rearrangement joins TRBV19 to TRBJ1-5; D ambiguous. The CDR3 covers 16 residues. Germline CDR1 LNHDA, CDR2 SQIVND (reference sequence). Trimming took 3 bases from V and 1 from J, leaving 13 bases between them. CDR3 nucleotide sequence: TGTGCCAGTAGTATTGCTAGGTTCGGAAGCAATCAGCCCCAGCATTTT. Residues: CASSIARFGSNQPQHF.

This sequence joins TRBV27 and TRBJ2-2, with 9 bases lining up with TRBD2. Germline loops: CDR1 MNHEY, CDR2 SMNVEV (reference sequence). V was pared by 8 bases and J by 5 bases, with 3 bases of the junction left unmatched. The CDR3 has 13 amino acids. DNA of the CDR3: TGTGCCAGCGGACTAGCGCGGACCGGGGAGCTGTTTTTT. This encodes CASGLARTGELFF.

CDR3 bases: TGTGCCACGTACCGCAGGGGCGATGGCTACACCTTC. Translation: CATYRRGDGYTF. The chain couples TRBV15 to TRBJ1-2; weak D call: TRBD1 (6 bases). V was clipped by 9 bases and J by 6 bases, with 14 bases between them. The length of the CDR3 is 12 residues. The germline gives CDR1 LNHNV, CDR2 YYDKDF (reference sequence).

In its sample, this clone was seen a few times. The rearrangement joins TRBV5-6 to TRBJ1-1; 7 bases line up with TRBD1. From germline, CDR1 is SGHDT and CDR2 YYEEEE. This CDR3 spans 13 amino acids. Trimming removed 5 bases from V and 4 bases from J; junction bases left unmatched: 5. The CDR3 spells CASSPGGRTEAFF. The CDR3, as DNA: TGTGCCAGCAGTCCAGGGGGTCGCACTGAAGCTTTCTTT.

The chain is built from TRBV6-2 or TRBV6-3 and TRBJ2-7, with no clear D. Germline CDR1 and CDR2: MNHEY and SVGEGT. This CDR3 is 11 amino acids long. With 5 bases removed from V and 3 bases from J, the gap between germline ends came to 5 bases. The chain's CDR3 is CASSVNYEQYF. CDR3 in DNA: TGTGCCAGCAGTGTCAACTACGAGCAGTACTTC.

This sequence joins TRBV5-1 and TRBJ1-4; 9 bases agree with TRBD1. This CDR3 contains 15 residues. V trimming: 4 bases; J trimming: 7 bases; junction bases outside the gene matches: 8. Germline CDR1 is SGHRS and CDR2 is YFSETQ. DNA for the CDR3: TGCGCCAGCAGCGGAACCGGGACAGGGACTGAAAAACTGTTTTTT. Encoded protein: CASSGTGTGTEKLFF.

This chain links TRBV9 with TRBJ2-3; D might be TRBD1 (6 bases). Trimming shortened V by 4 bases and J by 0 bases, and 15 bases separated the two germline ends. There are 16 residues in the CDR3. Germline V gives CDR1 SGDLS, CDR2 YYNGEE. DNA of the CDR3: TGTGCCAGCAGCCCAAGTTCAGGGGCTAGCACAGATACGCAGTATTTT. As protein: CASSPSSGASTDTQYF.

The chain joins TRBV3-1 (or the pseudogene TRBV3-2) to TRBJ2-5; D possibly corresponds to TRBD2 (5 bases). Germline V gene data show CDR1 as LGHDT and CDR2 as YNNKEL (reference sequence). V was cut by 2 bases and J by 5 bases, with 12 bases left in between. This CDR3 has 14 residues. For the CDR3, the DNA is TGTGCCAGCAGCCAACACGGCGGCGGGGAGACCCAGTACTTC. Translating it yields CASSQHGGGETQYF.

This chain joins TRBV18 and TRBJ1-1; TRBD1 might be the D (6 bases). The V and J ends lost 5 bases and 1 base respectively, with 11 bases between them. Germline V CDR1 and CDR2: KGHSH, LQKENI. The CDR3 runs 14 residues. This chain's CDR3 is CASSSLDRNTEAFF. The CDR3 coding sequence is TGTGCCAGCTCATCCCTGGACAGGAACACTGAAGCTTTCTTT.

The V and J genes are TRBV9 and TRBJ2-3, with 9 bases lining up with TRBD2. The CDR3 is 16 residues long. The V and J ends lost 4 bases and 5 bases, in that order; junction bases with no gene match: 11. Per germline, CDR1 SGDLS and CDR2 YYNGEE. The CDR3 bases are TGTGCCAGCAGCCCGCCCGGCGGGGGGGTTCAAGATACGCAGTATTTT. Its translation: CASSPPGGGVQDTQYF.

V is TRBV5-1 and J is TRBJ2-1; 10 bases are a match to TRBD2. CDR1 and CDR2 from the germline V gene are SGHRS and YFSETQ. V was clipped by 4 bases and J by 6 bases; unmatched bases: 7. The CDR3 extends over 15 amino acids. The CDR3 region is CASSTVAGGGNEQFF. CDR3 DNA: TGCGCCAGCAGCACCGTAGCGGGGGGAGGCAATGAGCAGTTCTTC.

In this sample, this clone turned up once. This chain links TRBV5-1 with TRBJ2-7; no firm D call. The CDR3 is 15 amino acids. CDR1 and CDR2 from the germline V gene are SGHRS and YFSETQ. Trimming removed 0 bases at V and 1 base at J, with 11 bases between. The CDR3 DNA sequence: TGCGCCAGCAGCTTGGGAGGCCTCGGATCCTACGAGCAGTACTTC. This encodes CASSLGGLGSYEQYF.

V is TRBV19 and J is TRBJ1-1; no reliable D call. CDR1 is LNHDA and CDR2 is SQIVND in the germline V gene (reference sequence). The CDR3 length is 18 residues. Trimming cost V 1 base and J 0 bases, with 18 bases left between them. CDR3 bases: TGTGCCAGTAGTATAGGAGGTAGCGGTCTCGTCCTGAACACTGAAGCTTTCTTT. It codes for CASSIGGSGLVLNTEAFF.

This clone was counted once. The genes are TRBV7-2 and TRBJ1-2; possibly TRBD1 for D (5 bases). The CDR3 length is 14 residues. Germline V gene sequence: CDR1 SGHTA, CDR2 FQGNSA. V lost 4 bases and J 8 bases, leaving 17 bases between the germline ends. The CDR3 DNA reads TGTGCCAGCAGCTACGACAGATTCTTTGGGGGCTACACCTTC. Protein: CASSYDRFFGGYTF.

The chain carries TRBV5-1 and TRBJ1-1; D is ambiguous. Per the germline V gene, CDR1 is SGHRS and CDR2 is YFSETQ. The V gene lost 0 bases and the J gene lost 5 bases, with 8 bases spanning the gap. This CDR3 is built from 13 residues. CDR3 DNA sequence: TGCGCCAGCAGCTTGGCCGGGGAGACTGAAGCTTTCTTT. It is translated as CASSLAGETEAFF.

The chain is built from TRBV19 and TRBJ1-2, with TRBD1 identical over 8 bases. V lost 10 bases and J lost 7; bases outside the gene matches: 11. This CDR3 spans 13 amino acids. Germline loops: CDR1 LNHDA, CDR2 SQIVND (reference sequence). CDR3 sequence (DNA): TGTGCCACTGTGACAGGGGCTCCAACTGGCTACACCTTC. Its translation: CATVTGAPTGYTF.

The chain employs TRBV18 and TRBJ1-1, with D unresolved. This CDR3 contains 15 residues. V lost 1 base and J 7 bases, leaving 16 bases between the germline ends. Germline CDR1 reads KGHSH; CDR2 reads LQKENI. The chain's CDR3 is CASSPRAPAALEAFF. The CDR3 DNA follows: TGTGCCAGCTCACCACGGGCTCCCGCTGCCCTTGAAGCTTTCTTT.

The chain recombines TRBV9 with TRBJ2-5, with D possibly matching TRBD1 (7 bases). Per germline, CDR1 SGDLS and CDR2 YYNGEE. This CDR3 spans 15 amino acids. V lost 4 bases, J lost 2 bases, and 15 bases lay in between. The CDR3 region has the DNA TGTGCCAGCAGCCCAGGGGGGTGGGGACAAGAGACCCAGTACTTC. This encodes CASSPGGWGQETQYF.

This chain connects TRBV5-8 to TRBJ2-1, with 11 bases lining up with TRBD1. Trimming at V came to 4 bases and at J to 6 bases, leaving 9 bases not matched to a gene. The germline gives CDR1 SGHTS, CDR2 YDEGEE. The CDR3 is 16 amino acids. CDR3 sequence: CASSRGQGDTFNEQFF. The CDR3 nucleotides are TGTGCCAGCAGCAGGGGACAGGGGGACACTTTCAATGAGCAGTTCTTC.

This sequence joins TRBV29-1 and TRBJ1-2, with D possibly matching TRBD1 (6 bases). Germline V gene sequence: CDR1 SQVTM, CDR2 ANQGSEA. The CDR3 runs to 11 residues. The germline V and J ends were trimmed by 2 bases and 8 bases, with 9 bases remaining between them. The CDR3 loop is CSVERRGGYTF. DNA for the CDR3: TGCAGCGTTGAACGCAGGGGAGGCTACACCTTC.

V gene TRBV5-1 combines with J gene TRBJ1-1, with 7 bases fitting TRBD1. The V and J ends lost 4 bases and 7 bases, in that order; junction bases with no gene match: 10. Germline CDR1 and CDR2: SGHRS and YFSETQ. The CDR3 is made up of 14 amino acids. The CDR3: CASSRGQEQDEAFF. The CDR3 nucleotides are TGCGCCAGCAGCCGCGGACAGGAGCAGGATGAAGCTTTCTTT.

J is TRBJ1-1 and V is TRBV5-1, with D hard to call. This CDR3 has 14 residues. V lost 0 bases and J 10 bases, leaving 16 bases between the germline ends. Per the germline V gene, CDR1 is SGHRS and CDR2 is YFSETQ. CDR3 DNA: TGCGCCAGCAGCTTGGATCGGCCGGGGATGGGAGCTTTCTTT. It encodes CASSLDRPGMGAFF.

The chain couples TRBV25-1 to TRBJ1-3, with a weak D call TRBD1 (6 bases). The CDR3 length is 13 residues. Germline loops: CDR1 MGHDK, CDR2 SYGVNS. Trimming removed 6 bases at V and 5 bases at J, with 11 bases between. CDR3 bases: TGTGCCAGCAGCAAAACAGGGAGAAACACCATATATTTT. The encoded protein is CASSKTGRNTIYF. Full variable domain (remainder filled in from reference TRBV25-1 and TRBJ1-3): EADIYQTPRYLVIGTGKKITLECSQTMGHDKMYWYQQDPGMELHLIHYSYGVNSTEKGDLSSESTVSRIRTEHFPLTLESARPSHTSQYLCASSKTGRNTIYFGEGSWLTVV.

The V call is TRBV19, the J call TRBJ2-2; 9 nucleotides align to TRBD1. Trimming took 3 bases from V and 3 from J; bases not matched to a gene: 2. Per germline, CDR1 LNHDA and CDR2 SQIVND (reference sequence). This CDR3 spans 15 amino acids. DNA for the CDR3: TGTGCCAGTAGTATGGGACAGGGACACACCGGGGAGCTGTTTTTT. Residues: CASSMGQGHTGELFF. Complete variable domain (other parts from reference TRBV19 and TRBJ2-2): DGGITQSPKYLFRKEGQNVTLSCEQNLNHDAMYWYRQDPGQGLRLIYYSQIVNDFQKGDIAEGYSVSREKKESFPLTVTSAQKNPTAFYLCASSMGQGHTGELFFGEGSRLTVL.

The genes are TRBV19 and TRBJ1-1; D is unresolved. CDR1 LNHDA and CDR2 SQIVND come from the germline V gene (reference sequence). Trimming removed 1 base from V and 4 bases from J, with 4 bases in between. The CDR3 consists of 12 residues. In nucleotides, the CDR3 is TGTGCCAGTAGTATAGCCCGCACTGAAGCTTTCTTT. The encoded protein is CASSIARTEAFF.

The V gene is TRBV3-1 (or the pseudogene TRBV3-2), the J gene TRBJ1-5; 9 bases agree with TRBD1. Unmatched junction bases numbered 4, after V lost 4 bases and J lost 3 bases. This CDR3 has 15 residues. The V gene's germline CDR1 is LGHDT and CDR2 YNNKEL (reference sequence). CDR3 sequence: CASSPTGGANQPQHF. The DNA of the CDR3 is TGTGCCAGCAGCCCGACAGGGGGGGCCAATCAGCCCCAGCATTTT.

This sequence joins TRBV27 and TRBJ2-2, with a weak D call TRBD1 (7 bases). The germline V gene has CDR1 MNHEY and CDR2 SMNVEV (reference sequence). The CDR3 runs 14 residues. The V gene lost 3 bases and the J gene lost 4 bases, with 9 bases spanning the gap. Here the CDR3 DNA reads TGTGCCAGCAGTTTTCAGGGGGGCACCGGGGAGCTGTTTTTT. Translated, it gives CASSFQGGTGELFF.